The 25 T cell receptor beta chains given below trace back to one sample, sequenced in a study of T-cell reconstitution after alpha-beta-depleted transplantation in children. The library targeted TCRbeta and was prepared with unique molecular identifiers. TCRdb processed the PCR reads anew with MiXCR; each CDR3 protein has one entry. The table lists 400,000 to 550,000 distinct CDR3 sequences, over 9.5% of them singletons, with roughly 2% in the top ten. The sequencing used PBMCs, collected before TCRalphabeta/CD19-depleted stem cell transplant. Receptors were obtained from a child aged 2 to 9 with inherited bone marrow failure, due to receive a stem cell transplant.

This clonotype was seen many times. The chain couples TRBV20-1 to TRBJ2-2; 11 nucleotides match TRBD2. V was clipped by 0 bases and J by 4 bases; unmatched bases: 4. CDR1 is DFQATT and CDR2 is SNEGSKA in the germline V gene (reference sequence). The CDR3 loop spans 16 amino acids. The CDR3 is CSARDSSGRTTGELFF. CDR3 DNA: TGCAGTGCTAGAGATTCTAGCGGGAGGACCACCGGGGAGCTGTTTTTT.

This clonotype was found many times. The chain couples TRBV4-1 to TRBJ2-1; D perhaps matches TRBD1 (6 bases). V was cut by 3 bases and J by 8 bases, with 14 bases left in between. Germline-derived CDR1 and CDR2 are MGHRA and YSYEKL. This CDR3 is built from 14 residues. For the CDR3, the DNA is TGCGCCAGCAGCCATGGCTTACAGGGCGATGAGCAGTTCTTC. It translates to CASSHGLQGDEQFF.

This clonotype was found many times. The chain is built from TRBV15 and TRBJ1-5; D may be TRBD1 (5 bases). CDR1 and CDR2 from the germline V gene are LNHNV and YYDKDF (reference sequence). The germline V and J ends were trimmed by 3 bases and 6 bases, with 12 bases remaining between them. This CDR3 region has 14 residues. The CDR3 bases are TGTGCCACCAGCAGCCGAGGGGATGGTCAGCCCCAGCATTTT. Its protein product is CATSSRGDGQPQHF.

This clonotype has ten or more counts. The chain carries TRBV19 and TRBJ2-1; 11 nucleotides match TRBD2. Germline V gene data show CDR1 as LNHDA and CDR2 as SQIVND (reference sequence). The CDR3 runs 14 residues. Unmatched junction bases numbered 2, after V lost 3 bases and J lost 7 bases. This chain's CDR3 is CASSILAGGNEQFF. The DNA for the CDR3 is TGTGCCAGTAGTATTTTAGCGGGAGGGAATGAGCAGTTCTTC. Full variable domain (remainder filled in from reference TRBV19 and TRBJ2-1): DGGITQSPKYLFRKEGQNVTLSCEQNLNHDAMYWYRQDPGQGLRLIYYSQIVNDFQKGDIAEGYSVSREKKESFPLTVTSAQKNPTAFYLCASSILAGGNEQFFGPGTRLTVL.

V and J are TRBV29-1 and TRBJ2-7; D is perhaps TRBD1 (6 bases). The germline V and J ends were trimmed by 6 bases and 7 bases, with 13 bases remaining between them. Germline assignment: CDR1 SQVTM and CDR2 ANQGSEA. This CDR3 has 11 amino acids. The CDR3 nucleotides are TGCAGCGTCCCACAGGGTTTGGAGCAGTACTTC. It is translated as CSVPQGLEQYF.

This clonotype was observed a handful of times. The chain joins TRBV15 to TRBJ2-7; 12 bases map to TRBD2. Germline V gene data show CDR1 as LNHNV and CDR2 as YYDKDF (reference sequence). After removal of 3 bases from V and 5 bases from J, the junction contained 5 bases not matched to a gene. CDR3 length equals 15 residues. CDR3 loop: CATSSTGLAGHEQYF. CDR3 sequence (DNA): TGTGCCACCAGCAGTACCGGACTAGCGGGGCACGAGCAGTACTTC. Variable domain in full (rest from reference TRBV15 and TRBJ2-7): DAMVIQNPRYQVTQFGKPVTLSCSQTLNHNVMYWYQQKSSQAPKLLFHYYDKDFNNEADTPDNFQSRRPNTSFCFLDIRSPGLGDTAMYLCATSSTGLAGHEQYFGPGTRLTVT.

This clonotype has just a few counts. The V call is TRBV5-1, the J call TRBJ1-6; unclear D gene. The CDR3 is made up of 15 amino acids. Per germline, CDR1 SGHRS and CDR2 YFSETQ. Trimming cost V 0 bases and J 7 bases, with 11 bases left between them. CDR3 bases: TGCGCCAGCAGCTTGGGACGAGTTGGGAATTCACCCCTCCACTTT. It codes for CASSLGRVGNSPLHF.

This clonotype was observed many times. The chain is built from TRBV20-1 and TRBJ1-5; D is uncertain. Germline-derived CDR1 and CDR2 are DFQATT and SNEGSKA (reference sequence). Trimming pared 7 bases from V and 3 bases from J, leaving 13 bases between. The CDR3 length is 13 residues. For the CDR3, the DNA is TGCAGTGTAAGGCGGAGCCTCAATCAGCCCCAGCATTTT. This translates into CSVRRSLNQPQHF.

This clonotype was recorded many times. The CDR3 coding sequence is TGTGCCAGCAGCTTAGCGCAGGGGGCGAACTATGGCTACACCTTC. This gives the protein CASSLAQGANYGYTF. The chain uses TRBV7-2 and TRBJ1-2; 8 nucleotides agree with TRBD1. Germline values: CDR1 SGHTA, CDR2 FQGNSA. This CDR3 contains 15 residues. V lost 0 bases and J lost 2; bases outside the gene matches: 2.

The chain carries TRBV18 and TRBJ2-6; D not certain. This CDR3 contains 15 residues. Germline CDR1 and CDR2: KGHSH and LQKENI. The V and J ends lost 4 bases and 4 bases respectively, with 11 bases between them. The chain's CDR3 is CASSQFEEGANVLTF. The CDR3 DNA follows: TGTGCCAGCTCACAGTTCGAGGAGGGGGCCAACGTCCTGACTTTC.

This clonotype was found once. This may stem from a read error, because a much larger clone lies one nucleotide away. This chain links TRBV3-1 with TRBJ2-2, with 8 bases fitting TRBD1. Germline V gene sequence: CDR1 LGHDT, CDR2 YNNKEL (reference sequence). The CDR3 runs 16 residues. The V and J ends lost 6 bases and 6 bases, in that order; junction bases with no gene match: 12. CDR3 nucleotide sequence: TGTGCCAGCAGTCCACTACCGGGACAGGTTGCCGGGGAGCTGTTTTTT. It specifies CASSPLPGQVAGELFF.

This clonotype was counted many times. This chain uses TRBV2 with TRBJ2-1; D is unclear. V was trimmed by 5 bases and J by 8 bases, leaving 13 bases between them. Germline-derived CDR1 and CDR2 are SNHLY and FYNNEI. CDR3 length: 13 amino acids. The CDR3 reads CASSPGGKDEQFF. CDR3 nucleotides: TGTGCCAGCAGTCCGGGTGGTAAGGATGAGCAGTTCTTC. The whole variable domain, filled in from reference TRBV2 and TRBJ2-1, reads EPEVTQTPSHQVTQMGQEVILRCVPISNHLYFYWYRQILGQKVEFLVSFYNNEISEKSEIFDDQFSVERPDGSNFTLKIRSTKLEDSAMYFCASSPGGKDEQFFGPGTRLTVL.

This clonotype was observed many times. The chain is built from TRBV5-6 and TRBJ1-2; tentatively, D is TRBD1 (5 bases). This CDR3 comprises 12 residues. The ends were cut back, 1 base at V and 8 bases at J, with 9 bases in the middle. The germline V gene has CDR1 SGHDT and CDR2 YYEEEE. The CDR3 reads CASSLRGSGYTF. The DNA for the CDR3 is TGTGCCAGCAGCTTGAGGGGATCCGGCTACACCTTC.

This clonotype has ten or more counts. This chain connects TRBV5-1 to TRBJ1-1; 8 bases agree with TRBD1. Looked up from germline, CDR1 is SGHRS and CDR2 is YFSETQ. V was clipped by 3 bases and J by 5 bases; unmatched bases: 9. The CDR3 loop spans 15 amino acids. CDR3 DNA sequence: TGCGCCAGCAGCTGGGACCAGGGGGCGCCGACTGAAGCTTTCTTT. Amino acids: CASSWDQGAPTEAFF. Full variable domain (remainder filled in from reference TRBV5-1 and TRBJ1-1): KAGVTQTPRYLIKTRGQQVTLSCSPISGHRSVSWYQQTPGQGLQFLFEYFSETQRNKGNFPGRFSGRQFSNSRSEMNVSTLELGDSALYLCASSWDQGAPTEAFFGQGTRLTVV.

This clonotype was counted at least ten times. The CDR3 bases are TGCGCCAGCAGCCGCGGGGGACGGAGGAACACTGAAGCTTTCTTT. Protein: CASSRGGRRNTEAFF. This rearrangement joins TRBV4-3 to TRBJ1-1; D possibly corresponds to TRBD1 (5 bases). CDR1 LGHNA and CDR2 YSLEER come from the germline V gene. The CDR3 totals 15 residues. V lost 4 bases, J lost 1 base, and 13 bases lay in between.

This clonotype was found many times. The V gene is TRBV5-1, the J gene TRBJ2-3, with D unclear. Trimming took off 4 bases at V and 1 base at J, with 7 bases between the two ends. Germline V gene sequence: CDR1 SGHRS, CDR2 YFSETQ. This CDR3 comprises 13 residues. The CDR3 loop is CASSRDGTDTQYF. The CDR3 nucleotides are TGCGCCAGCAGCAGGGATGGCACAGATACGCAGTATTTT.

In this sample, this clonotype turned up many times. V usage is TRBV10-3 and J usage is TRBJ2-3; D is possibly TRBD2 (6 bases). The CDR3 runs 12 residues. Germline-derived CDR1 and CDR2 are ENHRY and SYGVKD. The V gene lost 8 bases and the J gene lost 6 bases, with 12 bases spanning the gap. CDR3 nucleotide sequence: TGTGCCATCGCTGGCGGAGGGGATACGCAGTATTTT. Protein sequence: CAIAGGGDTQYF.

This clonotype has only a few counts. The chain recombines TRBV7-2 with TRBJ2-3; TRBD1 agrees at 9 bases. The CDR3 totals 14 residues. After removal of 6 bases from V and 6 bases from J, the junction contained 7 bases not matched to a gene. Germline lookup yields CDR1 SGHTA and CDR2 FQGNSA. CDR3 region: CASRRTGEGDTQYF. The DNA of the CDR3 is TGTGCCAGCAGGCGGACAGGGGAGGGGGATACGCAGTATTTT.

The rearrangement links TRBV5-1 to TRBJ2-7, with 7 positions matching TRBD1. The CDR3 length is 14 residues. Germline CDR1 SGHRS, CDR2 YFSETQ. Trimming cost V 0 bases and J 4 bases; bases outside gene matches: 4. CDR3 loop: CASSLVTGEYEQYF. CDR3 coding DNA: TGCGCCAGCAGCTTGGTAACAGGGGAATACGAGCAGTACTTC.

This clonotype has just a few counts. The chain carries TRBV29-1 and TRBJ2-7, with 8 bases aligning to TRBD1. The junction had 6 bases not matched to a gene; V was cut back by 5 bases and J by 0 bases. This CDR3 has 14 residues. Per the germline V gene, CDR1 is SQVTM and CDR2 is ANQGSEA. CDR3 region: CSVNKQGGSYEQYF. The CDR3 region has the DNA TGCAGCGTTAACAAACAGGGGGGCTCCTACGAGCAGTACTTC.

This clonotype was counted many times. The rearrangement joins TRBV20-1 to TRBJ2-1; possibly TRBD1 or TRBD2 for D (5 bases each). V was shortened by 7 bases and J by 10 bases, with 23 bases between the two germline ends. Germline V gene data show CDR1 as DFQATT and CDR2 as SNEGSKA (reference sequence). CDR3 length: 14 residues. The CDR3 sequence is CSVPRDRWLWEQFF. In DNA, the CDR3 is TGCAGTGTCCCCCGGGACCGGTGGTTATGGGAGCAGTTCTTC.

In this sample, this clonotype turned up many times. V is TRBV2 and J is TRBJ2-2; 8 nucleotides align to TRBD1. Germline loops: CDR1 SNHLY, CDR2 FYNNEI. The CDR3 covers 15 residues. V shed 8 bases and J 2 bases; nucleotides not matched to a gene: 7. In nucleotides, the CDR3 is TGTGCCAGCGGTTCGACAGGGGATAACACCGGGGAGCTGTTTTTT. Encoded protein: CASGSTGDNTGELFF.

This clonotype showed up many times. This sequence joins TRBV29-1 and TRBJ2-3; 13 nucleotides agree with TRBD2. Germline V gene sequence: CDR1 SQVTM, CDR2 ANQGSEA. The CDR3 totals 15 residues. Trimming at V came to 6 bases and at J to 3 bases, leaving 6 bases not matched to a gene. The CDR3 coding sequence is TGCAGCGTCGCGGGACTAGCGGGACTAACAGATACGCAGTATTTT. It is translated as CSVAGLAGLTDTQYF.

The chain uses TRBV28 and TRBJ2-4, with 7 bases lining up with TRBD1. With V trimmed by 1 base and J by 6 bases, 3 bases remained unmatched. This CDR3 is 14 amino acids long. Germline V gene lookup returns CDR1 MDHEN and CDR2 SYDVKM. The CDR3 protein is CASSLLAGGNIQYF. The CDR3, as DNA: TGTGCCAGCAGTTTATTAGCAGGGGGAAACATTCAGTACTTC.

Here the CDR3 reads CAWSVTSISEQFF. The CDR3 DNA reads as TGTGCCTGGAGTGTAACTAGTATCAGTGAGCAGTTCTTC. The rearrangement links TRBV30 to TRBJ2-1; tentatively, D is TRBD2 (5 bases). The CDR3 extends over 13 amino acids. Deletions cut 0 bases from V and 9 bases from J, with 12 bases between. The germline gives CDR1 GTSNPN, CDR2 SVGIG (reference sequence).